This T cell receptor beta chain was captured in a study of blood T cell repertoires in COVID-19. Per the original methods: It was from reference gene primer amplification that nucleated cell counts were estimated. Some clones are missing from TCRdb's copy, which holds only in-frame ones; the method was immunoSEQ multiplex PCR. V, J and clone size derive from that table, while D and trimming were established from the DNA sequence. The sample yields some 130,000 clones, 84% seen once. Trimming took off 2 bases at V and 0 bases at J, with 16 bases between the two ends. Germline V gene data show CDR1 as MNHNS and CDR2 as SASEGT. This CDR3 spans 17 amino acids.

This clonotype originated in a man between 60 and 75 years old with acute or convalescent COVID-19. Sequences were obtained from peripheral blood. The J gene is TRBJ1-2, the V gene TRBV6-1, with D unclear. The CDR3 loop is CASSESYCGRANYGYTF. CDR3 bases: TGTGCCAGCAGTGAAAGCTATTGCGGCCGAGCTAACTATGGCTACACCTTC.